Included here is one T cell receptor beta chain sequence, with context. The sample belongs to a study of T cell changes during pregnancy in multiple sclerosis. The CDR3 runs 16 residues. Germline CDR1 SGDLS, CDR2 YYNGEE. The V end lost 3 bases, the J end lost 6 bases, and 19 bases lay between the germline ends. Only in-frame clones appear in the TCRdb table, and some are missing; sequencing was by immunoSEQ multiplex PCR. The sample gives 75,000 to 90,000 clones, approximately 94% of which show up once; around 0.21% is in the top ten. This clonotype was obtained from a female donor with multiple sclerosis, enrolled in a pregnancy study. Sequenced here: CD4+ T cells from peripheral blood mononuclear cells, sampled before pregnancy. This chain connects TRBV9 to TRBJ1-3; tentatively, D is TRBD1 (6 bases). The CDR3 nucleotides are TGTGCCAGCAGCGCCGACAGGTCGGCTACTGCAAACACCATATATTTT. This translates into CASSADRSATANTIYF.